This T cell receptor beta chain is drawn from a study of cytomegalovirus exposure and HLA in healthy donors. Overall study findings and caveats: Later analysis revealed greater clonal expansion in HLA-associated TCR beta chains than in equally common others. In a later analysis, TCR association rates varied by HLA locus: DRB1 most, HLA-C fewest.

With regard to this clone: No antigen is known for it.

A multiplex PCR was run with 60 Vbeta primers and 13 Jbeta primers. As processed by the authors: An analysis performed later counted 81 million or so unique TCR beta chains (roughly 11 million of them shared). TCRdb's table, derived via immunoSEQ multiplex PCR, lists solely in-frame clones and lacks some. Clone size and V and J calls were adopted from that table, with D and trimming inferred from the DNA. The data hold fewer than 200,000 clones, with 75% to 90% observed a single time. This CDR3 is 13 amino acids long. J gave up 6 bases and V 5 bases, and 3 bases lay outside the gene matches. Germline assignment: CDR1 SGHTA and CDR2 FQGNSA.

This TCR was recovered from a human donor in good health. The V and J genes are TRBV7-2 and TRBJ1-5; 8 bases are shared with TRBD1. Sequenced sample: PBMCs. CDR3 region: CASSPDRGQPQHF. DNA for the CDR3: TGTGCCAGCAGCCCCGACAGGGGTCAGCCCCAGCATTTT.